This passage covers 5 T cell receptor beta chains from one sample sequenced in a study of T-cell memory formation after mild COVID-19. TCRdb re-derived calls from the 5' RACE reads in MiXCR, one entry per CDR3 protein. The sample holds about 430,000 distinct CDR3 sequences, 20% to 25% seen once. Source material: PBMCs or a T cell subset sorted from them (not recorded which). The receptor source for this set is an adult woman who had mild COVID-19 (a few samples of this study predate the infection). Cell type and time point are not known.

There are a few counts of this clonotype. The rearrangement joins TRBV6-2 or TRBV6-3 to TRBJ1-1; possibly TRBD1 for D (5 bases). Germline assignment: CDR1 MNHEY and CDR2 SVGEGT. The CDR3 loop spans 17 amino acids. V lost 7 bases and J 1 base, leaving 22 bases between the germline ends. The CDR3: CASTPRGVFTANTEAFF. In DNA form, the CDR3 reads TGTGCCAGCACCCCACGGGGGGTCTTCACGGCGAACACTGAAGCTTTCTTT.

V gene TRBV3-1 combines with J gene TRBJ2-3; TRBD2 aligns across 8 bases. The germline V gene encodes CDR1 LGHDT and CDR2 YNNKEL (reference sequence). The CDR3 totals 12 residues. V lost 3 bases to trimming and J lost 12 bases; unmatched junction nucleotides: 5. The CDR3 is CASSHGLAAQYF. Written as DNA, the CDR3 is TGTGCCAGCAGCCACGGACTAGCCGCACAGTATTTT.

The V and J genes are TRBV15 and TRBJ1-2; 7 nucleotides align to TRBD1. Looked up from germline, CDR1 is LNHNV and CDR2 is YYDKDF (reference sequence). After removal of 0 bases from V and 2 bases from J, the junction contained 3 bases not matched to a gene. The CDR3 totals 15 residues. CDR3 nucleotides: TGTGCCACCAGCAGAGAGGAGACAGGGAACTATGGCTACACCTTC. It codes for CATSREETGNYGYTF.

This clonotype occurred a few times. The CDR3 nucleotides are TGCAGTGCTAGAGTTGGCACTAGCGGGAGTCGGTCAGATACGCAGTATTTT. Its translation is CSARVGTSGSRSDTQYF. The genes are TRBV20-1 and TRBJ2-3; 11 bases match TRBD2. Trimming removed 1 base from V and 4 bases from J; junction bases left unmatched: 10. There are 17 residues in the CDR3. The germline V gene encodes CDR1 DFQATT and CDR2 SNEGSKA (reference sequence).

The chain joins TRBV4-1 to TRBJ2-2; D perhaps matches TRBD1 (6 bases). The CDR3 contains 15 residues. V was cut by 1 base and J by 6 bases, with 12 bases left in between. From germline, CDR1 is MGHRA and CDR2 YSYEKL. The CDR3 DNA reads TGCGCCAGCAGCCAAGGACTGAGGGGGTCCGGGGAGCTGTTTTTT. Translating it yields CASSQGLRGSGELFF.